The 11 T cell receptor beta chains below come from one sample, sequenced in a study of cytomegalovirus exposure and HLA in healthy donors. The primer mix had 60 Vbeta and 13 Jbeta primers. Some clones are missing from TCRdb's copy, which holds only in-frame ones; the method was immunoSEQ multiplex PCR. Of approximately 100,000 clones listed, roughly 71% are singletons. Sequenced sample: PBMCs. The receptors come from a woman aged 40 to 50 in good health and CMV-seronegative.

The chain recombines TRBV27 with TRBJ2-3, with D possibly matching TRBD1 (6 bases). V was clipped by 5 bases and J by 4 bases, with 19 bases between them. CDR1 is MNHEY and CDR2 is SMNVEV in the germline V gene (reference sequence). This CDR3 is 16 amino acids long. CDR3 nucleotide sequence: TGTGCCAGCAGTCTTTTGAACAGCAGGGGCGCAGATACGCAGTATTTT. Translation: CASSLLNSRGADTQYF.

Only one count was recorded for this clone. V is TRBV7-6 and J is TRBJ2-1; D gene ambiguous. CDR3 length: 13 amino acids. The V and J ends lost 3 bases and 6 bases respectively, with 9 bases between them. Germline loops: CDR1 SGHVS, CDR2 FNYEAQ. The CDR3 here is CASSFEDGNEQFF. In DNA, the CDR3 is TGTGCCAGCAGCTTTGAGGATGGCAATGAGCAGTTCTTC.

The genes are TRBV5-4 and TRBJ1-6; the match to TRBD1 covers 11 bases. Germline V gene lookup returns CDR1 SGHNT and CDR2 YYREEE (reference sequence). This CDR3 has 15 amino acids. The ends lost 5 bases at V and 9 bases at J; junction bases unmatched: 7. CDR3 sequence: CASRTGQGAFSPLHF. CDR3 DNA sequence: TGTGCCAGCAGGACTGGACAGGGGGCATTTTCACCCCTCCACTTT.

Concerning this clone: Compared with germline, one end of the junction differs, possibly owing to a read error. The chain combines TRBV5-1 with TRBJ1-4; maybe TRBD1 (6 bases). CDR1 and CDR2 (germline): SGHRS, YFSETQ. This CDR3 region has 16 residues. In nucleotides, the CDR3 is TGCGCTAGCAGCGTCCAGGGGCCTCCAACTAATGAAAAACTGTTTTTT. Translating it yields CASSVQGPPTNEKLFF.

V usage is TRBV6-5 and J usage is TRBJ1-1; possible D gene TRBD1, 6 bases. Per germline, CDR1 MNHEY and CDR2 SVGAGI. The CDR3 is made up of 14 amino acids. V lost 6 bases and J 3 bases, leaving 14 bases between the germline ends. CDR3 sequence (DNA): TGTGCCAGCAGCGGGACACTTTTGGACACTGAAGCTTTCTTT. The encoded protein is CASSGTLLDTEAFF.

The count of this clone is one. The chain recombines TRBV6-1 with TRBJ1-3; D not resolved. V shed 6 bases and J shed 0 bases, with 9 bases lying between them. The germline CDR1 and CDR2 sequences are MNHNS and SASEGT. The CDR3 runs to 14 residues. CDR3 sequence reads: CASSGSHSGNTIYF. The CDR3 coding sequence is TGTGCCAGCAGCGGGTCCCACTCTGGAAACACCATATATTTT.

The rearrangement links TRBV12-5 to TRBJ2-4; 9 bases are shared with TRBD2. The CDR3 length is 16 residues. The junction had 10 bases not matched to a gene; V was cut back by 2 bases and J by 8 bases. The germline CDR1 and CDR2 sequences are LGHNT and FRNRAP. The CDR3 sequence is CASGLLAGRPFDIQYF. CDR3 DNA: TGTGCTAGTGGTTTGCTAGCGGGGCGTCCTTTCGACATTCAGTACTTC. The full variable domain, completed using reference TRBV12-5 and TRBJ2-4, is DARVTQTPRHKVTEMGQEVTMRCQPILGHNTVFWYRQTMMQGLELLAYFRNRAPLDDSGMPKDRFSAEMPDATLATLKIQPSEPRDSAVYFCASGLLAGRPFDIQYFGAGTRLSVL.

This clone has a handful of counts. CDR3 DNA: TGTGCCAGCAGCTCCCTGGGACTAGCGGGGGGAACAGATACGCAGTATTTT. It yields the protein CASSSLGLAGGTDTQYF. This chain joins TRBV5-6 and TRBJ2-3; 15 nucleotides line up with TRBD2. V lost 3 bases to trimming and J lost 3 bases; unmatched junction nucleotides: 5. The CDR3 runs to 17 residues. From germline, CDR1 is SGHDT and CDR2 YYEEEE.

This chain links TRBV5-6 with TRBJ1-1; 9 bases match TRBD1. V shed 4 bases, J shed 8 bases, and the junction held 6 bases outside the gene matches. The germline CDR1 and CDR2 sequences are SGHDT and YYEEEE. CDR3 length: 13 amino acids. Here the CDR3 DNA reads TGTGCCAGCAGCCCTGGACAGGGGTCAGAAGCTTTCTTT. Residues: CASSPGQGSEAFF. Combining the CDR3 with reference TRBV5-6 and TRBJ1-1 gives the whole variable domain DAGVTQSPTHLIKTRGQQVTLRCSPKSGHDTVSWYQQALGQGPQFIFQYYEEEERQRGNFPDRFSGHQFPNYSSELNVNALLLGDSALYLCASSPGQGSEAFFGQGTRLTVV.

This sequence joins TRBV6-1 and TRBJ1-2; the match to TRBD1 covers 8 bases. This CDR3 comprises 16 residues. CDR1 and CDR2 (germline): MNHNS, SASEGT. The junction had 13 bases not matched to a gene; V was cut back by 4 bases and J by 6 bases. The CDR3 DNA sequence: TGTGCCAGCAGTGTTGGGCAGGGGGCTTTAGTCGATGGCTACACCTTC. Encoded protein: CASSVGQGALVDGYTF.

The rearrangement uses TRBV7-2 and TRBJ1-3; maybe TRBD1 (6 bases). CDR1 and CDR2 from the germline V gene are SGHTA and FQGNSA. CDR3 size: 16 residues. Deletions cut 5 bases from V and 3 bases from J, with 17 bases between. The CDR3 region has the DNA TGTGCCAGCAGCCCTGAAGGGGGGGTCGGTGGAAACACCATATATTTT. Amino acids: CASSPEGGVGGNTIYF.